The 21 T cell receptor beta chains reported below all come from one sample, sequenced in a study of shared clonotypes between healthy human individuals. Only in-frame clones appear in the TCRdb table, and some are missing; sequencing was by immunoSEQ multiplex PCR. This table has about 1.5 million clones, around 97% appearing once. Input material: naive CD4+ T cells sorted from blood. Sample subset: CD45RA+ positively selected. The receptors were sampled from a man aged 25 to 40 in good health.

V is TRBV15 and J is TRBJ2-5; D may be TRBD1 or TRBD2 (6 bases each). There are 13 residues in the CDR3. CDR1 and CDR2 (germline): LNHNV, YYDKDF (reference sequence). Trimming removed 9 bases at V and 2 bases at J, with 13 bases between. CDR3 residues: CATTRGVQETQYF. In DNA form, the CDR3 reads TGTGCCACAACAAGGGGGGTGCAAGAGACCCAGTACTTC.

As concerns this clone: In the same sample, other DNA sequences code for this CDR3. This chain links TRBV5-4 with TRBJ2-7, with D perhaps TRBD2 (5 bases). The CDR3 consists of 13 residues. V was shortened by 0 bases and J by 2 bases, with 6 bases between the two germline ends. Per germline, CDR1 SGHNT and CDR2 YYREEE (reference sequence). The CDR3 DNA is TGTGCCAGCAGCTTGGGAGGGACCTACGAGCAGTACTTC. This sequence encodes CASSLGGTYEQYF.

This sequence joins TRBV20-1 and TRBJ1-5; perhaps TRBD1 as D (5 bases). Looked up from germline, CDR1 is DFQATT and CDR2 is SNEGSKA (reference sequence). The CDR3 spans 11 residues. Trimming removed 6 bases from V and 16 bases from J, with 19 bases in between. Written as DNA, the CDR3 is TGCAGTGCGCCCTCTTACGGGGCTGTACATTTT. Protein product: CSAPSYGAVHF.

The chain recombines TRBV9 with TRBJ2-1; unclear D gene. The CDR3 has 15 residues. In germline, CDR1 is SGDLS, CDR2 YYNGEE. V was cut by 3 bases and J by 6 bases, with 16 bases left in between. CDR3 in DNA: TGTGCCAGCAGCGCCGGGCGTGGGGTGTTCAATGAGCAGTTCTTC. This sequence encodes CASSAGRGVFNEQFF.

The CDR3 region is CSVEGLGGKGNTIYF. The CDR3 coding sequence is TGCAGCGTTGAGGGCCTTGGGGGGAAGGGAAACACCATATATTTT. This rearrangement joins TRBV29-1 to TRBJ1-3; possibly TRBD1 for D (5 bases). V was cut by 3 bases and J by 4 bases, with 16 bases left in between. The CDR3 runs to 15 residues. Germline V gives CDR1 SQVTM, CDR2 ANQGSEA.

This rearrangement joins TRBV6-1 to TRBJ2-7, with TRBD2 matching over 9 bases. CDR3 length equals 14 residues. Germline V gene sequence: CDR1 MNHNS, CDR2 SASEGT. V lost 1 base and J lost 7; bases outside the gene matches: 5. Here the CDR3 DNA reads TGTGCCAGCAGTGAAGTTGCGGGAGGGTTGGAGCAGTACTTC. Translated: CASSEVAGGLEQYF.

This clone appeared a single time. The rearrangement links TRBV7-2 to TRBJ2-1; 7 bases agree with TRBD2. This CDR3 has 14 amino acids. Losses at the gene ends were 3 bases for V and 4 bases for J; bases not matched to a gene: 3. The V gene's germline CDR1 is SGHTA and CDR2 FQGNSA. The CDR3 DNA sequence: TGTGCCAGCAGCTTCGGCGGGAGTTACAATGAGCAGTTCTTC. Translation gives CASSFGGSYNEQFF. Based on the CDR3 plus reference TRBV7-2 and TRBJ2-1, the full variable domain is GAGVSQSPSNKVTEKGKDVELRCDPISGHTALYWYRQSLGQGLEFLIYFQGNSAPDKSGLPSDRFSAERTGGSVSTLTIQRTQQEDSAVYLCASSFGGSYNEQFFGPGTRLTVL.

The chain couples TRBV5-8 to TRBJ1-5; no definite D call. Trimming stripped 6 bases from V and 6 bases from J, with 16 bases between. This CDR3 has 14 amino acids. The V gene's germline CDR1 is SGHTS and CDR2 YDEGEE. For the CDR3, the DNA is TGTGCCAGCACCGGTTTGGGTTTGGGTCAGCCCCAGCATTTT. Translation gives CASTGLGLGQPQHF.

J is TRBJ2-1 and V is TRBV6-1; tentatively, D is TRBD2 (5 bases). CDR1 is MNHNS and CDR2 is SASEGT in the germline V gene. The ends were cut back, 4 bases at V and 1 base at J, with 14 bases in the middle. The CDR3 covers 16 residues. The CDR3 DNA reads as TGTGCCAGCAGTGTCCAAACTTGGAGGTCCTACAATGAGCAGTTCTTC. Protein product: CASSVQTWRSYNEQFF.

CDR3 sequence reads: CASSLARRQPQHF. In DNA, the CDR3 is TGTGCCAGCAGCCTAGCCCGACGCCAGCCCCAGCATTTT. The V and J genes are TRBV28 and TRBJ1-5; D is uncertain. The V end was cut by 6 bases, the J end by 7 bases, with 13 bases between. The CDR3 contains 13 residues. Germline-derived CDR1 and CDR2 are MDHEN and SYDVKM.

The CDR3 here is CASPRTTGAGHVYNEQFF. Here the CDR3 DNA reads TGTGCCAGCCCACGTACTACAGGGGCCGGTCATGTCTACAATGAGCAGTTCTTC. The chain links TRBV28 to TRBJ2-1, with 7 nucleotides matching TRBD1. CDR1 MDHEN and CDR2 SYDVKM come from the germline V gene. The CDR3 runs to 18 residues. Losses at the gene ends were 8 bases for V and 3 bases for J; bases not matched to a gene: 19.

This clone showed up just once. This chain joins TRBV14 and TRBJ2-7; D unresolved. The CDR3 length is 13 residues. The V gene's germline CDR1 is SGHDN and CDR2 FVKESK. V shed 0 bases and J shed 3 bases, with 6 bases lying between them. Written as DNA, the CDR3 is TGTGCCAGCAGCCAAGATCTGTTCTACGAGCAGTACTTC. Amino acid sequence: CASSQDLFYEQYF. The whole variable domain, filled in from reference TRBV14 and TRBJ2-7, reads EAGVTQFPSHSVIEKGQTVTLRCDPISGHDNLYWYRRVMGKEIKFLLHFVKESKQDESGMPNNRFLAERTGGTYSTLKVQPAELEDSGVYFCASSQDLFYEQYFGPGTRLTVT.

V and J are TRBV5-1 and TRBJ2-1, with 8 bases fitting TRBD2. The length of the CDR3 is 16 residues. Germline V gene sequence: CDR1 SGHRS, CDR2 YFSETQ. Losses at the gene ends were 1 base for V and 2 bases for J; bases not matched to a gene: 5. CDR3 amino acids: CASSLYGRATYNEQFF. Written as DNA, the CDR3 is TGCGCCAGCAGCTTGTACGGGAGGGCCACCTACAATGAGCAGTTCTTC. Together with reference TRBV5-1 and TRBJ2-1, the CDR3 gives the full variable domain: KAGVTQTPRYLIKTRGQQVTLSCSPISGHRSVSWYQQTPGQGLQFLFEYFSETQRNKGNFPGRFSGRQFSNSRSEMNVSTLELGDSALYLCASSLYGRATYNEQFFGPGTRLTVL.

This clone was detected once. V gene TRBV9 combines with J gene TRBJ2-1, with 13 nucleotides matching TRBD2. The germline gives CDR1 SGDLS, CDR2 YYNGEE. CDR3 size: 16 residues. Trimming removed 0 bases from V and 9 bases from J; junction bases left unmatched: 6. CDR3 bases: TGTGCCAGCAGCGTAGTCGGGACTAGCGGGGAACGTGAGCAGTTCTTC. Translated, it gives CASSVVGTSGEREQFF.

The V and J genes are TRBV27 and TRBJ2-7; D gene uncertain. V lost 2 bases, J lost 0 bases, and 8 bases lay in between. Germline assignment: CDR1 MNHEY and CDR2 SMNVEV (reference sequence). This CDR3 is 14 amino acids long. The CDR3 DNA is TGTGCCAGCAGTTTAGCATTGAGCTCCTACGAGCAGTACTTC. It encodes CASSLALSSYEQYF.

To note about this clone: Other nucleotide sequences from this sample produce the same CDR3. The rearrangement joins TRBV9 to TRBJ2-1, with D perhaps matching TRBD2 (5 bases). This CDR3 is built from 14 residues. Trimming left V 1 base short and J 4 bases short, with 9 bases between. Germline V gene sequence: CDR1 SGDLS, CDR2 YYNGEE. The CDR3 DNA follows: TGTGCCAGCAGCGTACTAGGAGGATACAATGAGCAGTTCTTC. Protein sequence: CASSVLGGYNEQFF.

The chain joins TRBV5-4 to TRBJ1-1; D gene unclear. The germline V gene encodes CDR1 SGHNT and CDR2 YYREEE (reference sequence). Deletions cut 3 bases from V and 7 bases from J, with 13 bases between. This CDR3 has 13 amino acids. The CDR3 DNA reads as TGTGCCAGCAGCTCAACCCGCCGGGATGAAGCTTTCTTT. It translates to CASSSTRRDEAFF.

The chain links TRBV10-3 to TRBJ2-7; the match to TRBD2 covers 10 bases. The germline V gene has CDR1 ENHRY and CDR2 SYGVKD. The ends lost 4 bases at V and 3 bases at J; junction bases unmatched: 0. CDR3 size: 13 residues. The CDR3 DNA follows: TGTGCCATCAGTGGGACTAGCGGCTACGAGCAGTACTTC. The encoded protein is CAISGTSGYEQYF.

The chain recombines TRBV27 with TRBJ1-2; unclear D gene. Germline CDR1 MNHEY, CDR2 SMNVEV (reference sequence). This CDR3 is built from 14 residues. V was trimmed by 8 bases and J by 3 bases, leaving 16 bases between them. This CDR3 reads CASGVQANDYGYTF. DNA for the CDR3: TGTGCCAGCGGGGTCCAGGCGAATGACTATGGCTACACCTTC.

This clone was observed once. This chain connects TRBV19 to TRBJ1-5; D not resolved. Germline CDR1 LNHDA, CDR2 SQIVND (reference sequence). This CDR3 spans 18 amino acids. Deletions cut 7 bases from V and 2 bases from J, with 24 bases between. The CDR3 region has the DNA TGTGCCAGTACCATCCGTGACACCCCTCCTGTGGGCAATCAGCCCCAGCATTTT. Amino acid sequence: CASTIRDTPPVGNQPQHF.

The chain carries TRBV6-1 and TRBJ2-3, with D tentatively TRBD1 (6 bases). Trimming pared 3 bases from V and 4 bases from J, leaving 8 bases between. CDR3 length: 13 amino acids. Germline CDR1 is MNHNS and CDR2 is SASEGT. The CDR3 region is CASSETGSDTQYF. The CDR3 bases are TGTGCCAGCAGTGAGACAGGTTCAGATACGCAGTATTTT.